Sequencing of this TCR beta chain was carried out in a study of T-cell reconstitution after alpha-beta-depleted transplantation in children. By share, this clonotype counts as medium-sized. TCRbeta library preparation incorporated unique molecular identifiers. MiXCR, applied by TCRdb to the PCR reads, yields one record per CDR3 protein. This sample has about 6,500 distinct CDR3 sequences, with about 11% found just once. V lost 2 bases and J lost 7, with 6 bases in between. CDR3 length equals 12 residues. Germline loops: CDR1 MDHEN, CDR2 SYDVKM. This TCR derives from a child in the first two years of life who had a stem cell transplant for acute myeloid leukemia, so the T cells may come from the graft donor. The chain is built from TRBV28 and TRBJ2-1; D unresolved. Specimen: PBMCs, mostly from graft donor cells, collected 180 days after TCRalphabeta/CD19-depleted stem cell transplant. CDR3 coding DNA: TGTGCCAGCAGTTTACCTCCGAATGAGCAGTTCTTC. Translating it yields CASSLPPNEQFF.